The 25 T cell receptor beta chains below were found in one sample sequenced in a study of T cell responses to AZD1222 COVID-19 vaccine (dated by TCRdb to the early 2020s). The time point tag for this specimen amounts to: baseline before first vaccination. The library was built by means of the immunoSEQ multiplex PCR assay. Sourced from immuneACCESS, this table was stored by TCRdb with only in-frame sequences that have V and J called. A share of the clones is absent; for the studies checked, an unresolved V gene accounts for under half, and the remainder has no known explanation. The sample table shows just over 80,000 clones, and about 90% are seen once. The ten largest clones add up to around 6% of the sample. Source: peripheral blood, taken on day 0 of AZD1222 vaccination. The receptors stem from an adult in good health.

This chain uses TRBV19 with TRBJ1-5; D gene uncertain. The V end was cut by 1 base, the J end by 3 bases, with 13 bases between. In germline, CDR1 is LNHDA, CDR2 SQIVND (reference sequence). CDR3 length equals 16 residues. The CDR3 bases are TGTGCCAGTAGTATAGGAGCCCAAAGAGACAATCAGCCCCAGCATTTT. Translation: CASSIGAQRDNQPQHF.

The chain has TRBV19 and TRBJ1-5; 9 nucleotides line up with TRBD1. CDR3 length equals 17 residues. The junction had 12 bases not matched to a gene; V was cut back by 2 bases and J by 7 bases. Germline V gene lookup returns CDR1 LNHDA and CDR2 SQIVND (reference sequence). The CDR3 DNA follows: TGTGCCAGTAGTATATCGGGACAGGGCATTTCGAGACAGCCCCAGCATTTT. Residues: CASSISGQGISRQPQHF.

CDR3 in DNA: TGTGCCAGCAGCCCCCTCACAGGCAGTGAAAAACTGTTTTTT. Amino acids: CASSPLTGSEKLFF. This chain joins TRBV5-5 and TRBJ1-4; the D gene is possibly TRBD1 (5 bases). CDR1 is SGHKS, CDR2 YYEKEE, per germline (reference sequence). CDR3 length equals 14 residues. Between the trimmed V and J ends, which lost 4 bases and 7 bases, there was a span of 14 bases.

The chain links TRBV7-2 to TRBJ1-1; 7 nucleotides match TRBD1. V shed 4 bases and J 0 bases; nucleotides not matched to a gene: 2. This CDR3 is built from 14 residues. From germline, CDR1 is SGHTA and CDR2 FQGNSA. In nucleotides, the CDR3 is TGTGCCAGCAGCTGGGGACAGTTGAACACTGAAGCTTTCTTT. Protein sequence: CASSWGQLNTEAFF. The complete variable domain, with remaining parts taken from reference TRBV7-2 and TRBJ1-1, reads GAGVSQSPSNKVTEKGKDVELRCDPISGHTALYWYRQSLGQGLEFLIYFQGNSAPDKSGLPSDRFSAERTGGSVSTLTIQRTQQEDSAVYLCASSWGQLNTEAFFGQGTRLTVV.

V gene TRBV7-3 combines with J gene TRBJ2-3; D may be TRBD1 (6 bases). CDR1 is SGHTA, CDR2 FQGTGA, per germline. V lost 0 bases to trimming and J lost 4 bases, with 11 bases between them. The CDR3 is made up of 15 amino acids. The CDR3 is CASSLTAAGADTQYF. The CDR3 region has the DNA TGTGCCAGCAGCTTAACCGCGGCAGGGGCAGATACGCAGTATTTT.

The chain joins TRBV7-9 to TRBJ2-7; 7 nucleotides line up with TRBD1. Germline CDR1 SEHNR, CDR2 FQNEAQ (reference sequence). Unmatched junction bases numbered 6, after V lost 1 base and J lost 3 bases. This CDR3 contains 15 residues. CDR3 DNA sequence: TGTGCCAGCAGCTTAGAACAGGGGTTTGTCTACGAGCAGTACTTC. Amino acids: CASSLEQGFVYEQYF.

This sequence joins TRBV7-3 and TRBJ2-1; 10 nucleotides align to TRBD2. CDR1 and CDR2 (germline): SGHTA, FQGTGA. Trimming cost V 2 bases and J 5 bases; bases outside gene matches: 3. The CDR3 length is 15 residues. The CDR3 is CASSLGLAGDNEQFF. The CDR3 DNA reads TGTGCCAGCAGCTTAGGGCTAGCGGGGGACAATGAGCAGTTCTTC.

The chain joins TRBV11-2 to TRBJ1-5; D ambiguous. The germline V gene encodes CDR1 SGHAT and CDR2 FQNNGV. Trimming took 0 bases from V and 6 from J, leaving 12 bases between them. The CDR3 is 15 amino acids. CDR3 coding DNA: TGTGCCAGCAGCTTAGATCCAGGTTGGGGTCAGCCCCAGCATTTT. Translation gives CASSLDPGWGQPQHF. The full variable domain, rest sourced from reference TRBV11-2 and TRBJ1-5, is EAGVAQSPRYKIIEKRQSVAFWCNPISGHATLYWYQQILGQGPKLLIQFQNNGVVDDSQLPKDRFSAERLKGVDSTLKIQPAKLEDSAVYLCASSLDPGWGQPQHFGDGTRLSIL.

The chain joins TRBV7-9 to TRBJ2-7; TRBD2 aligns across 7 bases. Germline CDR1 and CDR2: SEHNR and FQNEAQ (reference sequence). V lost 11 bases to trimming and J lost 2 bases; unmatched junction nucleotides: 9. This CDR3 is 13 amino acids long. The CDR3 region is CASRTSPTYEQYF. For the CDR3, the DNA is TGTGCCTCTCGGACTAGTCCTACCTACGAGCAGTACTTC. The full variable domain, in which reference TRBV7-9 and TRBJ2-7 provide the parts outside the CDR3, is DTGVSQNPRHKITKRGQNVTFRCDPISEHNRLYWYRQTLGQGPEFLTYFQNEAQLEKSRLLSDRFSAERPKGSFSTLEIQRTEQGDSAMYLCASRTSPTYEQYFGPGTRLTVT.

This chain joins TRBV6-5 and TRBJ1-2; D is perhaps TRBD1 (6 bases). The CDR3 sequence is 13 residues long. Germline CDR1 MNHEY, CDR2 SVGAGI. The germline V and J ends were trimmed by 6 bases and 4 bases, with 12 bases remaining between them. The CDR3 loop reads CASRDTGPYGYTF. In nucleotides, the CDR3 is TGTGCCAGCAGGGATACAGGGCCCTATGGCTACACCTTC.

CDR3 loop: CASSPQGTGAYEQYF. CDR3 DNA: TGTGCCAGCTCACCACAGGGGACAGGGGCCTACGAGCAGTACTTC. The rearrangement joins TRBV18 to TRBJ2-7; the match to TRBD1 covers 10 bases. V lost 1 base and J lost 2; bases outside the gene matches: 2. Germline V gene sequence: CDR1 KGHSH, CDR2 LQKENI. The CDR3 spans 15 residues.

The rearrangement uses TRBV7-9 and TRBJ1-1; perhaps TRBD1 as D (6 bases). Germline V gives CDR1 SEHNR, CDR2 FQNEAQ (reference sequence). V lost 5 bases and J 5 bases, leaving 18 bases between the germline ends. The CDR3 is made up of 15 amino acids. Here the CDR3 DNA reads TGTGCCAGCAGCCAAGGCTTTACAGGGAAGACTGAAGCTTTCTTT. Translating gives CASSQGFTGKTEAFF.

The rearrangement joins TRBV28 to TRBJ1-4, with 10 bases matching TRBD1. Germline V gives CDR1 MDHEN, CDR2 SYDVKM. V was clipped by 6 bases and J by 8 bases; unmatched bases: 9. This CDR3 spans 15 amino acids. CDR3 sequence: CASSLRGTGDEKLFF. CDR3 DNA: TGTGCCAGCAGCTTAAGGGGGACAGGGGACGAAAAACTGTTTTTT.

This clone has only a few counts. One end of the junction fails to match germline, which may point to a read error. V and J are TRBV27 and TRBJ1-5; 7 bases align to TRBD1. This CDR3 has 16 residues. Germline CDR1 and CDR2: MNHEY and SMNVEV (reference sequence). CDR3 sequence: CASSVSRGGRQSAPAF. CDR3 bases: TGTGCCAGCAGTGTATCCAGGGGGGGCCGGCAATCAGCCCCAGCATTT.

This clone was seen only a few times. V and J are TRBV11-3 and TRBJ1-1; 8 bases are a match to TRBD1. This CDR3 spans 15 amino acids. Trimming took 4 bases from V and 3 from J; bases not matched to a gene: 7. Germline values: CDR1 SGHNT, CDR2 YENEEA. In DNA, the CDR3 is TGTGCCAGCAGCTCCCCAGGGGGCTATGACACTGAAGCTTTCTTT. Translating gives CASSSPGGYDTEAFF.

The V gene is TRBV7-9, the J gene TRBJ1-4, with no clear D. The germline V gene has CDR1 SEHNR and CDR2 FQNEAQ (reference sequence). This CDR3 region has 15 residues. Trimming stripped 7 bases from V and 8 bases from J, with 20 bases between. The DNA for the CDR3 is TGTGCCAGCACCGAAAGAGGAAGCCCTTCGGAAAAACTGTTTTTT. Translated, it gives CASTERGSPSEKLFF.

CDR3 sequence (DNA): TGTGCCAGCTCACCACAGGCCTCGGGTGAAAAACTGTTTTTT. This translates into CASSPQASGEKLFF. The chain uses TRBV18 and TRBJ1-4; D remains ambiguous. Germline CDR1 is KGHSH and CDR2 is LQKENI. CDR3 length: 14 amino acids. The V end lost 1 base, the J end lost 7 bases, and 10 bases lay between the germline ends. Full variable domain (rest looked up from reference TRBV18 and TRBJ1-4): NAGVMQNPRHLVRRRGQEARLRCSPMKGHSHVYWYRQLPEEGLKFMVYLQKENIIDESGMPKERFSAEFPKEGPSILRIQQVVRGDSAAYFCASSPQASGEKLFFGSGTQLSVL.

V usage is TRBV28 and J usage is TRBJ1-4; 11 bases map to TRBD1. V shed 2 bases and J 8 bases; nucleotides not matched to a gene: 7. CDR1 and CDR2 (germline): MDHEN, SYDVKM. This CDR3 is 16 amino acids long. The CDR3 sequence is CASSLSGQGAKEKLFF. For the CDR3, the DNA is TGTGCCAGCAGTTTAAGTGGACAGGGGGCCAAAGAAAAACTGTTTTTT.

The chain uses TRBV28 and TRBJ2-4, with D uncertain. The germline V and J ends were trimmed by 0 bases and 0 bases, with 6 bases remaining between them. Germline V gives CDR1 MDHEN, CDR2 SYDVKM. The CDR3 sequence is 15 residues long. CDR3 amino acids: CASSLWQSAKNIQYF. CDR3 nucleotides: TGTGCCAGCAGTTTATGGCAGTCAGCCAAAAACATTCAGTACTTC.

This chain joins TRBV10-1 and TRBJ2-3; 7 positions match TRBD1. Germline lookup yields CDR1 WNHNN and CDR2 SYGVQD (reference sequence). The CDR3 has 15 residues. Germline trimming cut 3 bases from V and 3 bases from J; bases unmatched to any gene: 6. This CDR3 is CASSDPGGRTDTQYF. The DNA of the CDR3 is TGCGCCAGCAGTGACCCAGGGGGAAGGACAGATACGCAGTATTTT.

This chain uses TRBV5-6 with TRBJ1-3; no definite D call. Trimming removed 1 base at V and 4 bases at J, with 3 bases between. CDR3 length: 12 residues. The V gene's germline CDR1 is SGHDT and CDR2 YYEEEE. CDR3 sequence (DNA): TGTGCCAGCAGCTTGAGGGGAAACACCATATATTTT. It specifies CASSLRGNTIYF.

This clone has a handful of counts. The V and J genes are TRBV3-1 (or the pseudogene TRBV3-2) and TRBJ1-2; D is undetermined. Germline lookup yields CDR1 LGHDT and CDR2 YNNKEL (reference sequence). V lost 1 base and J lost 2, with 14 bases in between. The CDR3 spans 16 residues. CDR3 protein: CASSQGSPLGNYGYTF. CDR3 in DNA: TGTGCCAGCAGCCAAGGGTCACCCCTCGGGAACTATGGCTACACCTTC.

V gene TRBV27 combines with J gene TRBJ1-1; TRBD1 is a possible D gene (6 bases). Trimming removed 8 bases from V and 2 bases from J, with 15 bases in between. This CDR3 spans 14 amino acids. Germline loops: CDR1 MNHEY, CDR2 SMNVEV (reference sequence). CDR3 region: CASGLPGQNTEAFF. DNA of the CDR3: TGTGCCAGCGGCCTTCCGGGACAAAACACTGAAGCTTTCTTT.

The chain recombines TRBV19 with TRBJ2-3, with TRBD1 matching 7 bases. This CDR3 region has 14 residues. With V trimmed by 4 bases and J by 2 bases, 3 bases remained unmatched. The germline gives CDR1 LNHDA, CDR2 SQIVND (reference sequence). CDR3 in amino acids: CASSTGQDTDTQYF. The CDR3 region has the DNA TGTGCCAGTAGTACCGGACAGGACACAGATACGCAGTATTTT.

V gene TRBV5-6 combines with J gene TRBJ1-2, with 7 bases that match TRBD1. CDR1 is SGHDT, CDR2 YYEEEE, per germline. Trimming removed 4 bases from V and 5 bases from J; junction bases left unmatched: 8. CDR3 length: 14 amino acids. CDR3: CASSEGTERYGYTF. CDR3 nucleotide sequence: TGTGCCAGCAGCGAGGGGACAGAGAGATATGGCTACACCTTC.